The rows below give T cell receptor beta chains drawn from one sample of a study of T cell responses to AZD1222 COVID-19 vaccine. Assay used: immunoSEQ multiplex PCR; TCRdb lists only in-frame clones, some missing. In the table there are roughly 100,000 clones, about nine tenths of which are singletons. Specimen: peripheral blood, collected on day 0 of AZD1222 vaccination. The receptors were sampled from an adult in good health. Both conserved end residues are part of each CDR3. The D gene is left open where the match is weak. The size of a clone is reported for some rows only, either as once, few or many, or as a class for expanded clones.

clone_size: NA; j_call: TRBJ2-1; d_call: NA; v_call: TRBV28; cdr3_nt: TGTGCCAGCAGTTTATACGAGGGGGAGATAAATGAGCAGTTCTTC; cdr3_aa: CASSLYEGEINEQFF
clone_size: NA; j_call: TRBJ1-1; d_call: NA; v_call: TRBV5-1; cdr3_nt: TGCGCGAGCAGTTCCCTCGGGGACACTGAAGCTTTCTTT; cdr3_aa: CASSSLGDTEAFF
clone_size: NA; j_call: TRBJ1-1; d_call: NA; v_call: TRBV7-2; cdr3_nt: TGTGCCAGCAGTACGGGGTGGGGTCAAAAAGCTTTCTTT; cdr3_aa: CASSTGWGQKAFF
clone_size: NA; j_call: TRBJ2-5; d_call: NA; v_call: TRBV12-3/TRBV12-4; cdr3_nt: TGTGCCAGCAGTATGTGGACGCAAGAGACCCAGTACTTC; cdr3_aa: CASSMWTQETQYF
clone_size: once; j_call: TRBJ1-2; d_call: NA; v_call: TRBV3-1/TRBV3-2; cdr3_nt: TGTGCCAGCAGCCGCACACAGGTAAACTATGGCTACACCTTC; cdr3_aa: CASSRTQVNYGYTF
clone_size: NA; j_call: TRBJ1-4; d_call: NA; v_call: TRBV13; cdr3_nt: TGTGCCAGCAGGCAGGCCCCTTTTGAAAAACTGTTTTTT; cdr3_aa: CASRQAPFEKLFF
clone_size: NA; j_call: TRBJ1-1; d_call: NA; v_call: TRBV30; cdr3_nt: TGTGCCTGGAGTCCGGACAGGAACACTGAAGCTTTCTTT; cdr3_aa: CAWSPDRNTEAFF
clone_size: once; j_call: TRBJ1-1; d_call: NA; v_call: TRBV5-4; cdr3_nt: TGTGCCAGCAGGGACAGCCTTATGAACACTGAAGCTTTCTTT; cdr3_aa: CASRDSLMNTEAFF
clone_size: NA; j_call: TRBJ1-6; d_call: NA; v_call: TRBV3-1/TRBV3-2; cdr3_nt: TGTGCCAGCAGCCAACGAAATTCACCCCTCCACTTT; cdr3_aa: CASSQRNSPLHF
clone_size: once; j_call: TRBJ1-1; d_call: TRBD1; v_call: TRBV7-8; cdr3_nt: TGTGCCAGCAGCGCGGGGACAGGGGGCGCCGCGGATGTTGAAGCTTTCTTT; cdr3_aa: CASSAGTGGAADVEAFF
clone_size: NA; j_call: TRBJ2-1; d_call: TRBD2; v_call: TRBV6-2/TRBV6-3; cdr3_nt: TGTGCCAGCAGTTCGCGGGGGGGCCGGGATGAGCAGTTCTTC; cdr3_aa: CASSSRGGRDEQFF
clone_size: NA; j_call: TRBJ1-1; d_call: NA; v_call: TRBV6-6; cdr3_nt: TGTGCCAGCAGTTACCAGACAGATGAAGCTTTCTTT; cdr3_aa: CASSYQTDEAFF
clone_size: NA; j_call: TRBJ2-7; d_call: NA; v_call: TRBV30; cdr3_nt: TGTGCCACACAGGGACCCCACTACGAGCAGTACTTC; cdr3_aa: CATQGPHYEQYF
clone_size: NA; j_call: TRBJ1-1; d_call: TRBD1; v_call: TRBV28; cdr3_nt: TGTGCCAGCAGTTCGGGACAGGGAGGAGTAGCTTTCTTT; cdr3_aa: CASSSGQGGVAFF
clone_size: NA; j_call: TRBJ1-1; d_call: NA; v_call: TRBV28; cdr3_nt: TGTGCCAGCAGTCCCCCGGGCCTGACCGCTGAAGCTTTCTTT; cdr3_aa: CASSPPGLTAEAFF
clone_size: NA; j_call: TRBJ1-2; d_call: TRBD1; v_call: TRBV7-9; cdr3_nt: TGTGCCAGCAGCTTAGACAGGGGCGGCTACACCTTC; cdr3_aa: CASSLDRGGYTF
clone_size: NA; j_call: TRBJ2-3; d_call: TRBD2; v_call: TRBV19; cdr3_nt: TGTGCCAGTAGTATTCGGGGGGTCACAGATACGCAGTATTTT; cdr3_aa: CASSIRGVTDTQYF
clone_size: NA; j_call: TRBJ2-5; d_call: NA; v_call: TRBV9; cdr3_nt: TGTGCCAGCAGCGTAGGCGGTTTAAGAGAGACCCAGTACTTC; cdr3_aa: CASSVGGLRETQYF
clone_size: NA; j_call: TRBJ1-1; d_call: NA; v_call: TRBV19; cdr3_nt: TGTGCCAGTAGTAAGGGAGTGTATGACACTGAAGCTTTCTTT; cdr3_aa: CASSKGVYDTEAFF
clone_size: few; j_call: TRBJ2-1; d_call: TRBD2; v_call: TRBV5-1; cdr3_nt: TGCGCCAGCAGCCCGAACCCCAGCGGGGGGGCATACAATGAGCAGTTCTTC; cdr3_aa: CASSPNPSGGAYNEQFF
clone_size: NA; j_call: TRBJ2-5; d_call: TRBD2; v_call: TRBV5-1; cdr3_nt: TGCGCCAGCAGTCCCCGACTAGCGGGGCTCGAAGAGACCCAGTACTTC; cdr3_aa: CASSPRLAGLEETQYF
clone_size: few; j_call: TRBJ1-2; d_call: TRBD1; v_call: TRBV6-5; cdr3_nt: TGTGCCAGCAGATCAGAGGGGGCTGGTGGCTACACCTTC; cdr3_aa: CASRSEGAGGYTF
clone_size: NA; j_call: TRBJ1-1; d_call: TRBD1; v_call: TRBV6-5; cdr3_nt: TGTGCCAGCAGACCCTATGGACAGGGCGACACTGAAGCTTTCTTT; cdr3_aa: CASRPYGQGDTEAFF
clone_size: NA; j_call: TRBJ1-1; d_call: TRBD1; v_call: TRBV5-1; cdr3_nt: TGCGCCAGCAGCTCTCCGGGACAGGGGTACACTGAAGCTTTCTTT; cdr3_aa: CASSSPGQGYTEAFF
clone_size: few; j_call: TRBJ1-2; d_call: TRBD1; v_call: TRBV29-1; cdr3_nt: TGCAGCGTCCAGGGCCGGGACAGGACCTTCTATGGCTACACCTTC; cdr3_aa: CSVQGRDRTFYGYTF
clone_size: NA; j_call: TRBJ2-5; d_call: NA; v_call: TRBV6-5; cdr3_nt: TGTGCCAGCAGTTACTTGGAGACCCAGTACTTC; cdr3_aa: CASSYLETQYF
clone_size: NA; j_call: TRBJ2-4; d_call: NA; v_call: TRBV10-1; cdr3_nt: TGCGCCAGCAGTGATGTAATGATGGGTAACATTCAGTACTTC; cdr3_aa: CASSDVMMGNIQYF
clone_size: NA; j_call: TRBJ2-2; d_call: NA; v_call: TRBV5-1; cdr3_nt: TGCGCCAGCAGCACCGGGATTCCCGAGCCCGGGGAGCTGTTTTTT; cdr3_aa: CASSTGIPEPGELFF
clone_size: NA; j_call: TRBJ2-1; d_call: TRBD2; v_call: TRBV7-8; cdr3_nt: TGTGCCAGCAACCCGGTCGGGGGGGCAAATGAGCAGTTCTTC; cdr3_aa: CASNPVGGANEQFF
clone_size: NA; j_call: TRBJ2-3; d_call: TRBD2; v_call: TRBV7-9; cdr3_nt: TGTGCCAGCAGCGCGAGGGGCCTAGCGGGGGCGGATACGCAGTATTTT; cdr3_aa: CASSARGLAGADTQYF
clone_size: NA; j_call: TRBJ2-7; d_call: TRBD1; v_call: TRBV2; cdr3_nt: TGTGCCAGCATACGACAGGGGGACGGCGAGCAGTACTTC; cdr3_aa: CASIRQGDGEQYF
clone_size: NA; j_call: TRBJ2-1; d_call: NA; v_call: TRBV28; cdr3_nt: TGTGCCAGCAGTTCCGGACTCTTCAATGAGCAGTTCTTC; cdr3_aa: CASSSGLFNEQFF
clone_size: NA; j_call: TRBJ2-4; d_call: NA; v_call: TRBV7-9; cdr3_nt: TGTGCCAGCAGCTTAGGGCCGATAGGTCTAGCCAAAAACATTCAGTACTTC; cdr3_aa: CASSLGPIGLAKNIQYF
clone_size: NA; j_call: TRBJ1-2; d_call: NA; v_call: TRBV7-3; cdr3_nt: TGTGCCAGCAGCCCGGACAGAAGAAATGGCTACACCTTC; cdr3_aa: CASSPDRRNGYTF
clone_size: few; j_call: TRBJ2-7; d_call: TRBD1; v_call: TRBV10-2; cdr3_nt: TGCGCCAGCAGTGAGTCGCGACAGGGTAAGGAGCAGTACTTC; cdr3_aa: CASSESRQGKEQYF
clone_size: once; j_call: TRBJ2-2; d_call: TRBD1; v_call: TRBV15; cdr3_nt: TGTGCCACCCGAAGGGACAGGGAAGACACCGGGGAGCTGTTTTTT; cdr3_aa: CATRRDREDTGELFF
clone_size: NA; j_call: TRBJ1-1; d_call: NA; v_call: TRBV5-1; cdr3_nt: TGCGCCAGCAGCTTGGGTCGAAGTGGGAACACTGAAGCTTTCTTT; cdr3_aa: CASSLGRSGNTEAFF
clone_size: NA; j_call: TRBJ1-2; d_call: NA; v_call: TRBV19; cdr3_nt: TGTGCCAGTAGTAACCGTCGGTATAACCCCGCTGACTATGGCTACACCTTC; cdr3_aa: CASSNRRYNPADYGYTF
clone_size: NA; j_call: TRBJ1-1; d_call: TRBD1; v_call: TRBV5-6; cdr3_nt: TGTGCCAGCAGCTGGGGGACAGGGATCACTGAAGCTTTCTTT; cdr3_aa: CASSWGTGITEAFF
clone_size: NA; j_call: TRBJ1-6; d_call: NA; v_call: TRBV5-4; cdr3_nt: TGTGCCAGCAGCTTGGGACAGAGTCGATCACCCCTCCACTTT; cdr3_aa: CASSLGQSRSPLHF
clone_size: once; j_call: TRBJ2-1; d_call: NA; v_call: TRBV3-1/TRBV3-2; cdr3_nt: TGTGCCAGCAGCCAAGGTGGTGAGCAGTTCTTC; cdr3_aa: CASSQGGEQFF
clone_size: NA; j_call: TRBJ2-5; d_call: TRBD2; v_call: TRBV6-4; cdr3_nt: TGTGCCAGCAGTGACTGCCCCTTGTCCAGCGGGGGGACGTATAGCGAGACCCAGTACTTC; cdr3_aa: CASSDCPLSSGGTYSETQYF
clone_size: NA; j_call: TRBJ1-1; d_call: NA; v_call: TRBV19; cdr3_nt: TGTGCCAGTAGTATTGCACAGCACACTGAAGCTTTCTTT; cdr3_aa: CASSIAQHTEAFF
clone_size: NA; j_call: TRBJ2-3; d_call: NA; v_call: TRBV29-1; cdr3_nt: TGCAGCGTTTTTCTGGTAGATACGCAGTATTTT; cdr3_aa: CSVFLVDTQYF
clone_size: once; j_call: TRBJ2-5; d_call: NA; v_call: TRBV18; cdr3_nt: TGTGCCAGTCTCGGACGCGGCGGGGAGACCCAGTACTTC; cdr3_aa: CASLGRGGETQYF
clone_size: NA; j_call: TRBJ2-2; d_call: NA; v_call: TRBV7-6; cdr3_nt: TGTGCCAGCAGCTTGTTGGTTTCGGGGGTGTCGAACACCGGGGAGCTGTTTTTT; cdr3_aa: CASSLLVSGVSNTGELFF
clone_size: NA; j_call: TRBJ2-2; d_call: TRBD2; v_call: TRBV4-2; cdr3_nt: TGTGCCAGCAGCCAGGGACTATTTACCGGGGAGCTGTTTTTT; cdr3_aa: CASSQGLFTGELFF
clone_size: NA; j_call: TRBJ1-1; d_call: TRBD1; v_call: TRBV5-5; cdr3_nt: TGTGCCAGCAGCTTTATTTACGGGACAGGGAGGTTTGACACTGAAGCTTTCTTT; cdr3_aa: CASSFIYGTGRFDTEAFF
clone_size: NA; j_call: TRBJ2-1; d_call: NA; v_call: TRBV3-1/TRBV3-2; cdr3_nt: TGTGCCAGCAGCCAAGTTAACCCAAACAATGAGCAGTTCTTC; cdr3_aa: CASSQVNPNNEQFF
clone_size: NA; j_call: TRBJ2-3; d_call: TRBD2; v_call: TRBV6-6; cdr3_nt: TGTGCCAGCAGTCGACGCACGGGGGGGGACACAGATACGCAGTATTTT; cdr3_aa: CASSRRTGGDTDTQYF